The 23 T cell receptor beta chains listed next were all sequenced from one sample in a study of blood T cells in healthy people across ages. Next came a second PCR, run for roughly 7 to 12 cycles, which used a sample-barcoded 5' primer along with a J-beta primer mix. Each CDR3 protein gets one entry after TCRdb re-called the 5' RACE reads with MiXCR. The table has more than 1.4 million distinct CDR3 sequences, roughly 45% seen once. The sequenced sample was blood. The source of these receptors is a woman between 18 and 30 years old in good health.

This clonotype has a count of ten or more. The chain joins TRBV7-6 to TRBJ2-7, with TRBD1 identical over 9 bases. Trimming took 4 bases from V and 4 from J; bases not matched to a gene: 8. This CDR3 contains 15 residues. Germline V gene data show CDR1 as SGHVS and CDR2 as FNYEAQ. CDR3 nucleotides: TGTGCCAGCAGCTCACCGGGACAGGGAACTTACGAGCAGTACTTC. Encoded protein: CASSSPGQGTYEQYF.

This rearrangement joins TRBV5-4 to TRBJ2-1, with 9 bases identical to TRBD1. This CDR3 is 15 amino acids long. Germline V lookup: CDR1 SGHNT, CDR2 YYREEE (reference sequence). J was trimmed by 7 bases and V by 4 bases; bases with no gene match: 9. The CDR3 loop is CASSPPGQGFNEQFF. DNA of the CDR3: TGTGCCAGCAGCCCACCGGGACAGGGCTTTAATGAGCAGTTCTTC.

The chain employs TRBV6-5 and TRBJ2-2; 12 bases are a match to TRBD2. Germline V gene data show CDR1 as MNHEY and CDR2 as SVGAGI. V lost 7 bases to trimming and J lost 7 bases; unmatched junction nucleotides: 7. CDR3 size: 15 residues. In DNA, the CDR3 is TGTGCCAGCATCGGGACTAGCGGGTGGGGCGGGGAGCTGTTTTTT. Amino acids: CASIGTSGWGGELFF.

The chain joins TRBV2 to TRBJ1-2, with unresolved D. This CDR3 is built from 15 residues. V was cut by 2 bases and J by 5 bases, with 15 bases left in between. CDR1 is SNHLY, CDR2 FYNNEI, per germline. The chain's CDR3 is CASSESPGVRYGYTF. The CDR3 DNA sequence: TGTGCCAGCAGTGAAAGCCCAGGCGTCCGTTATGGCTACACCTTC.

This chain joins TRBV9 and TRBJ2-1; 7 nucleotides match TRBD2. This CDR3 region has 15 residues. The germline V gene encodes CDR1 SGDLS and CDR2 YYNGEE. V trimming: 3 bases; J trimming: 15 bases; junction bases outside the gene matches: 18. The DNA of the CDR3 is TGTGCCAGCAGCGCCGACGGGGGGAACGAATTAAAAAGGTTCTTC. Its translation is CASSADGGNELKRFF.

This chain links TRBV20-1 with TRBJ2-3, with 10 positions matching TRBD2. Looked up from germline, CDR1 is DFQATT and CDR2 is SNEGSKA (reference sequence). The CDR3 length is 10 residues. As DNA, the CDR3 is TGCAGCATGAAGCGGGGGGGCCAGTATTTT. Its protein is CSMKRGGQYF.

The chain couples TRBV3-1 to TRBJ2-1, with D possibly matching TRBD2 (5 bases). CDR3 length: 14 amino acids. In germline, CDR1 is LGHDT, CDR2 YNNKEL (reference sequence). Trimming took off 2 bases at V and 12 bases at J, with 17 bases between the two ends. In DNA, the CDR3 is TGTGCCAGCAGCCAATCCAGTCCGAGAGGAGGGCAGTTCTTC. This encodes CASSQSSPRGGQFF.

The chain links TRBV7-9 to TRBJ2-3, with D perhaps matching TRBD1 or TRBD2 (6 bases each). The CDR3 covers 16 residues. V lost 5 bases and J lost 1, with 16 bases in between. Germline values: CDR1 SEHNR, CDR2 FQNEAQ (reference sequence). The DNA of the CDR3 is TGTGCCAGCAGCCCGAGGAGGGGGGCGGGCACAGATACGCAGTATTTT. Amino acid sequence: CASSPRRGAGTDTQYF.

In its sample, this clonotype was seen a few times. The V call is TRBV29-1, the J call TRBJ2-7; D is uncertain. Germline loops: CDR1 SQVTM, CDR2 ANQGSEA. Between the trimmed V and J ends, which lost 6 bases and 11 bases, there was a span of 23 bases. There are 13 residues in the CDR3. CDR3 coding DNA: TGCAGCGTGAACCCACGAATCGATGGGGTGGAGTACTTC. This gives the protein CSVNPRIDGVEYF.

The V and J genes are TRBV12-3 or TRBV12-4 and TRBJ2-5; 7 bases line up with TRBD1. V lost 6 bases and J lost 1; bases outside the gene matches: 5. This CDR3 region has 14 residues. CDR3 amino acids: CASRPTGLQETQYF. The DNA of the CDR3 is TGTGCCAGCAGACCGACAGGGCTCCAAGAGACCCAGTACTTC.

The chain employs TRBV20-1 and TRBJ1-2; tentatively, D is TRBD1 (6 bases). This CDR3 spans 12 amino acids. The germline gives CDR1 DFQATT, CDR2 SNEGSKA (reference sequence). V was cut by 4 bases and J by 6 bases, with 12 bases left in between. CDR3 region: CSAIRDTHGYTF. DNA for the CDR3: TGCAGTGCTATCCGGGACACACATGGCTACACCTTC.

This chain connects TRBV5-1 to TRBJ1-2; tentatively, D is TRBD1 (5 bases). Germline CDR1 is SGHRS and CDR2 is YFSETQ. There are 17 residues in the CDR3. The germline V and J ends were trimmed by 3 bases and 2 bases, with 20 bases remaining between them. CDR3 in DNA: TGCGCCAGCAGCTCCCGGACACTCACCAGAACCAACTATGGCTACACCTTC. Translating gives CASSSRTLTRTNYGYTF.

This clonotype was seen a few times. CDR3 protein: CASSVHRLAGGETQYF. CDR3 nucleotide sequence: TGTGCCAGCAGCGTACACAGACTAGCGGGAGGTGAGACCCAGTACTTC. The chain recombines TRBV9 with TRBJ2-5, with 13 nucleotides matching TRBD2. The CDR3 is 16 residues long. The trim removed 1 base at V and 5 bases at J, leaving 5 bases unmatched. CDR1 is SGDLS, CDR2 YYNGEE, per germline.

This chain uses TRBV20-1 with TRBJ2-5; 7 bases align to TRBD2. This CDR3 comprises 12 residues. Germline CDR1 reads DFQATT; CDR2 reads SNEGSKA (reference sequence). V shed 2 bases, J shed 3 bases, and the junction held 0 bases outside the gene matches. CDR3 bases: TGCAGTGCTAGAACTAGCGAAGAGACCCAGTACTTC. Protein sequence: CSARTSEETQYF.

The chain is built from TRBV12-3 or TRBV12-4 and TRBJ2-3; TRBD2 matches 9 bases. This CDR3 is built from 16 residues. With 6 bases clipped from V and 5 bases from J, the junction kept 12 bases outside the gene matches. The CDR3 spells CASRGKRGAQGDTQYF. The CDR3 coding sequence is TGTGCCAGCAGGGGGAAGCGGGGGGCCCAGGGAGATACGCAGTATTTT.

The genes are TRBV6-1 and TRBJ2-5, with a possible D match to TRBD2 (5 bases). CDR3 size: 15 residues. V was shortened by 6 bases and J by 5 bases, with 19 bases between the two germline ends. The germline gives CDR1 MNHNS, CDR2 SASEGT. As DNA, the CDR3 is TGTGCCAGCAGCCCAACTAGGGCCGTCGGTGAGACCCAGTACTTC. This codes for CASSPTRAVGETQYF.

This sequence joins TRBV20-1 and TRBJ2-1, with 11 bases aligning to TRBD2. V gave up 6 bases and J gave up 8 bases; unmatched junction bases: 15. The CDR3 is made up of 16 amino acids. CDR1 is DFQATT, CDR2 SNEGSKA, per germline (reference sequence). In DNA form, the CDR3 reads TGCAGTGCAAGGGGAGAGACTAGCGGGGCAGGGTATGAGCAGTTCTTC. It specifies CSARGETSGAGYEQFF.

The chain joins TRBV6-7 to TRBJ1-2; D ambiguous. TRBV6-7 is designated an ORF whose function remains uncertain. Between the trimmed V and J ends, which lost 8 bases and 2 bases, there was a span of 12 bases. The CDR3 consists of 13 residues. Here the CDR3 reads CASPPENNYGYTF. CDR3 nucleotide sequence: TGTGCCAGCCCGCCTGAGAACAACTATGGCTACACCTTC.

V usage is TRBV6-5 and J usage is TRBJ1-1; no firm D call. Germline assignment: CDR1 MNHEY and CDR2 SVGAGI. The CDR3 runs to 13 residues. The V end lost 7 bases, the J end lost 1 base, and 10 bases lay between the germline ends. The CDR3 DNA reads as TGTGCCAGCACCAACGGAAAGAACACTGAAGCTTTCTTT. This encodes CASTNGKNTEAFF.

With regard to this clonotype: Sequence at one end of the junction differs from germline and may be a read error. CDR3 in amino acids: CASNVAKGTNYGYTF. DNA for the CDR3: TGTGCCAGCAACGTAGCTAAGGGGACAAATTATGGCTACACCTTC. The rearrangement uses TRBV9 and TRBJ1-2, with D possibly being TRBD1 (6 bases). Looked up from germline, CDR1 is SGDLS and CDR2 is YYNGEE. The CDR3 spans 15 residues.

The chain uses TRBV20-1 and TRBJ2-3; TRBD2 matches at 11 bases. The CDR3 is 17 residues long. CDR1 is DFQATT, CDR2 SNEGSKA, per germline (reference sequence). Unmatched junction bases numbered 8, after V lost 2 bases and J lost 1 base. As DNA, the CDR3 is TGCAGTGCTAGATCACATCGGACTAGCGGGCGCACAGATACGCAGTATTTT. It yields the protein CSARSHRTSGRTDTQYF.

The V and J genes are TRBV6-5 and TRBJ2-2, with D perhaps TRBD1 (6 bases). In germline, CDR1 is MNHEY, CDR2 SVGAGI. V gave up 0 bases and J gave up 6 bases, with 11 bases separating them. CDR3 size: 15 residues. The CDR3 DNA reads TGTGCCAGCAGTTACTCGACGCAGGGGTCCGGGGAGCTGTTTTTT. Amino acids: CASSYSTQGSGELFF.

The sample holds many counts of this clonotype. This rearrangement joins TRBV6-5 to TRBJ2-7, with TRBD1 matching over 10 bases. Germline trimming cut 5 bases from V and 1 base from J; bases unmatched to any gene: 2. The germline CDR1 and CDR2 sequences are MNHEY and SVGAGI. CDR3 length: 14 amino acids. The CDR3 sequence is CASSRTGGSYEQYF. The CDR3 DNA reads TGTGCCAGCAGTCGGACAGGGGGTTCCTACGAGCAGTACTTC.